The T cell receptor beta chain under discussion was sequenced for a study of blood T cells in healthy people across ages. Notes on the study in general: The authors considered diversity estimates from one million T cells to be underestimates. Naive CD4+ cells and diversity were both higher in long-lived donors than in aged donors.

To note about this clonotype: The antigen remains undetermined.

Together with a sample-barcoded 5' primer, a J-beta primer mix was included in a second PCR lasting about 7 to 11 cycles. MiXCR was run by TCRdb on the 5' RACE reads, yielding one entry per CDR3 protein. The sample yields hundreds of thousands of distinct CDR3 sequences, about 21% seen once. CDR1 is DFQATT, CDR2 SNEGSKA, per germline (reference sequence). The CDR3 covers 14 residues. The sequenced sample consisted of blood. The chain recombines TRBV20-1 with TRBJ2-5; 12 nucleotides match TRBD2. Matching the DNA end better, TRBJ2-7 makes the J call doubtful. The clonotype comes from a man aged 65 to 79 in good health. In DNA form, the CDR3 reads TGCAGTGCTACCCGGACTAGCGGGACCTACGAGCAGTACTTC. Translated: CSATRTSGTYEQYF.